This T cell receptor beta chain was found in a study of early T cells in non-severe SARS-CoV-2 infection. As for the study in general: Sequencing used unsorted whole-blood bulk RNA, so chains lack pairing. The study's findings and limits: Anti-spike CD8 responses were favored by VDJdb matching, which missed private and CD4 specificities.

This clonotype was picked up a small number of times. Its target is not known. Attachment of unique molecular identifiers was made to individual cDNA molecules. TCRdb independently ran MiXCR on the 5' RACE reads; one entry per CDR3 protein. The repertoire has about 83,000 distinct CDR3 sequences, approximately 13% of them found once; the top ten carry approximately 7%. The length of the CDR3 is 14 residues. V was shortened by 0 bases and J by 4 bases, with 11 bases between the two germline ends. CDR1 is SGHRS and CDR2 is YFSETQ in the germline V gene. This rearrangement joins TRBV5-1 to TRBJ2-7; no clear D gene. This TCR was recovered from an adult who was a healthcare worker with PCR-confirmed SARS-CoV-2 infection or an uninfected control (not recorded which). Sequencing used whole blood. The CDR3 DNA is TGCGCCAGCAGCTTGGTCTCGGAAGCATACGAGCAGTACTTC. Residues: CASSLVSEAYEQYF.